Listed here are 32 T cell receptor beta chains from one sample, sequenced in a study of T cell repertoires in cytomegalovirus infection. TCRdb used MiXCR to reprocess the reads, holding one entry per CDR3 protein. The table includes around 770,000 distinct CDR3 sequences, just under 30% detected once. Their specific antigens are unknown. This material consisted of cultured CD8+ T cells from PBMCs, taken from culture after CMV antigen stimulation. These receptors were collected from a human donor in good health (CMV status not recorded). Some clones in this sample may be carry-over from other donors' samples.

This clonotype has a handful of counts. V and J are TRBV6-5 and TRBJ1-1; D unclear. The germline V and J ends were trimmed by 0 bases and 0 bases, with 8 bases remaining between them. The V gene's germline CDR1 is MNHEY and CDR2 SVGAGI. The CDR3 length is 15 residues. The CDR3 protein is CASSYSERLNTEAFF. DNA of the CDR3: TGTGCCAGCAGTTACTCGGAGAGATTGAACACTGAAGCTTTCTTT.

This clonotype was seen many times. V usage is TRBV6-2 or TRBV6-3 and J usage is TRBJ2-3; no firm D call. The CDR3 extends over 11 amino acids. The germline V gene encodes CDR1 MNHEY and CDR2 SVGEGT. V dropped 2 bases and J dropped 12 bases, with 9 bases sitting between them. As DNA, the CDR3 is TGTGCCAGCAGTTACATAAGTCATCAGTATTTT. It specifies CASSYISHQYF.

The CDR3 here is CASGLTPTGELFF. CDR3 nucleotides: TGTGCTAGTGGTCTGACACCCACCGGGGAGCTGTTTTTT. This sequence joins TRBV12-5 and TRBJ2-2; the D is unclear. Germline CDR1 is LGHNT and CDR2 is FRNRAP. V lost 5 bases and J 4 bases, leaving 8 bases between the germline ends. The CDR3 has 13 amino acids.

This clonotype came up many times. CDR3 protein: CASRSSGGEGWQFF. The CDR3 DNA reads as TGTGCCAGCAGATCTAGCGGGGGTGAAGGATGGCAGTTCTTC. The V call is TRBV7-2, the J call TRBJ2-1, with TRBD2 matching over 10 bases. Unmatched junction bases numbered 11, after V lost 6 bases and J lost 12 bases. Germline lookup yields CDR1 SGHTA and CDR2 FQGNSA. The CDR3 length is 14 residues.

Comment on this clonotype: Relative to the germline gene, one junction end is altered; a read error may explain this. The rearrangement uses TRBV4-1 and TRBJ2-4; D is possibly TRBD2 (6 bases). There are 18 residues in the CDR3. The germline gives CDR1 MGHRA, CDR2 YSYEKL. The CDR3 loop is CASSRGASDYLAQNIQYF. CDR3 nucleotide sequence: TGCGCCAGCAGCCGAGGGGCATCGGACTACCTAGCCCAAAACATTCAGTACTTC.

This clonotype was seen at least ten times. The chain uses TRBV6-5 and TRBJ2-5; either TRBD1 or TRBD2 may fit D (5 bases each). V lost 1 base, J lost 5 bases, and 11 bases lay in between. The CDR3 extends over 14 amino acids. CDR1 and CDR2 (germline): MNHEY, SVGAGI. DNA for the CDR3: TGTGCCAGCAGTTACTGGGGCCCGGGGGAGACCCAGTACTTC. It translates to CASSYWGPGETQYF.

The CDR3 loop is CASSEVVVSGGAVDTQYF. In DNA form, the CDR3 reads TGTGCCAGCAGTGAAGTGGTTGTTAGCGGGGGGGCGGTAGATACGCAGTATTTT. The chain is built from TRBV6-1 and TRBJ2-3, with TRBD2 identical over 11 bases. This CDR3 contains 18 residues. With 1 base clipped from V and 5 bases from J, the junction kept 11 bases outside the gene matches. CDR1 and CDR2 (germline): MNHNS, SASEGT.

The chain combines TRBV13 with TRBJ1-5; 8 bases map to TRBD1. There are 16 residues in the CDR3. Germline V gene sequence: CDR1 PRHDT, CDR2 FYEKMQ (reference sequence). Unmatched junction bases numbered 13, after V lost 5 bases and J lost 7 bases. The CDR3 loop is CASSKQGQGAEQPQHF. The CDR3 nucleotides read TGTGCCAGCAGCAAACAAGGACAGGGCGCGGAACAGCCCCAGCATTTT. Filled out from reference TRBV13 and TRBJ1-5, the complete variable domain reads AAGVIQSPRHLIKEKRETATLKCYPIPRHDTVYWYQQGPGQDPQFLISFYEKMQSDKGSIPDRFSAQQFSDYHSELNMSSLELGDSALYFCASSKQGQGAEQPQHFGDGTRLSIL.

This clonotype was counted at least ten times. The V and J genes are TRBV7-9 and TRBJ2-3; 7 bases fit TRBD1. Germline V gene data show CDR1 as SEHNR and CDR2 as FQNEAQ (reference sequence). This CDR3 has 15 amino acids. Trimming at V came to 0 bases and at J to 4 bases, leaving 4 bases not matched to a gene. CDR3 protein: CASSLANRGADTQYF. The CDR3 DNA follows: TGTGCCAGCAGCTTAGCGAACAGGGGAGCAGATACGCAGTATTTT.

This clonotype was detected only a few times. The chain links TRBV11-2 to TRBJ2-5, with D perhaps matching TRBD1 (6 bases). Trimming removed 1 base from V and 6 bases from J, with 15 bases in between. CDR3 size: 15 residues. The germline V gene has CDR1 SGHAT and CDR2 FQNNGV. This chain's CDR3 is CASSLGQGWEKTQYF. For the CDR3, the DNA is TGTGCCAGCAGCTTAGGGCAGGGGTGGGAAAAGACCCAGTACTTC. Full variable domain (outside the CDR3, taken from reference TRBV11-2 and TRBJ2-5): EAGVAQSPRYKIIEKRQSVAFWCNPISGHATLYWYQQILGQGPKLLIQFQNNGVVDDSQLPKDRFSAERLKGVDSTLKIQPAKLEDSAVYLCASSLGQGWEKTQYFGPGTRLLVL.

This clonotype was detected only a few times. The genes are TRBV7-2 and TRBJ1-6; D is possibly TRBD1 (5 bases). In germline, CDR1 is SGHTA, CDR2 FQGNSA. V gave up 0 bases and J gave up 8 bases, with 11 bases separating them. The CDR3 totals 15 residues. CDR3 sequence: CASSLAGVRDSPLHF. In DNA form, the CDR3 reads TGTGCCAGCAGCTTAGCAGGGGTTAGGGATTCACCCCTCCACTTT.

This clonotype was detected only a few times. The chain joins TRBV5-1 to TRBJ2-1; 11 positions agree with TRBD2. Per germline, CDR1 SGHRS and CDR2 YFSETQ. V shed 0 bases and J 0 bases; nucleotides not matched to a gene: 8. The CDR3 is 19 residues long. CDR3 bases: TGCGCCAGCAGCTTGGACCTAGGACTAGCGGGTCTCTCCTACAATGAGCAGTTCTTC. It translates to CASSLDLGLAGLSYNEQFF.

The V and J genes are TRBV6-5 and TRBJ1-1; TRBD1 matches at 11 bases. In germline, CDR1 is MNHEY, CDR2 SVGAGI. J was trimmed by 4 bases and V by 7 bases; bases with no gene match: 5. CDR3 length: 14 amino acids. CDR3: CASKGQGAFTEAFF. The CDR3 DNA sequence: TGTGCCAGCAAAGGACAGGGGGCATTCACTGAAGCTTTCTTT.

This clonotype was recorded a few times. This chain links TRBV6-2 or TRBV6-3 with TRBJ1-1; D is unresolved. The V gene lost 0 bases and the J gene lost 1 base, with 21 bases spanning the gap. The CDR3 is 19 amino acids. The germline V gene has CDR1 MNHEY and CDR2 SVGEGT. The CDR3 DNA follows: TGTGCCAGCAGTTACTCGATTACTGACCCTGGGCCGGCGAACACTGAAGCTTTCTTT. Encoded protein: CASSYSITDPGPANTEAFF.

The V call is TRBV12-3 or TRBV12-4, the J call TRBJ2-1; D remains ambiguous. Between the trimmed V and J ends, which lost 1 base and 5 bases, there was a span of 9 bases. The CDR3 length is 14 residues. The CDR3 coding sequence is TGTGCCAGCAGTTTAGATGGGCCTGACAATGAGCAGTTCTTC. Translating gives CASSLDGPDNEQFF.

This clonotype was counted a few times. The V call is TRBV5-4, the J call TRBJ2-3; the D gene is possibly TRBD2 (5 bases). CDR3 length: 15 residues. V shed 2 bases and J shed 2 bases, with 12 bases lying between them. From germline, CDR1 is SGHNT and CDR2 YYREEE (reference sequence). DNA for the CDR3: TGTGCCAGCAGCTTAGTGGGAGCTCACACAGATACGCAGTATTTT. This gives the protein CASSLVGAHTDTQYF.

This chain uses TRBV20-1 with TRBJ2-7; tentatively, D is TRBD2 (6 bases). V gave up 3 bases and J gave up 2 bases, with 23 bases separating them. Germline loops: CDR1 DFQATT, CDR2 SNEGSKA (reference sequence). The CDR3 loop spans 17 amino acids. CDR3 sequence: CSARVLDGGGSTYEQYF. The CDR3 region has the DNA TGCAGTGCTAGGGTACTCGACGGCGGAGGGTCCACCTACGAGCAGTACTTC.

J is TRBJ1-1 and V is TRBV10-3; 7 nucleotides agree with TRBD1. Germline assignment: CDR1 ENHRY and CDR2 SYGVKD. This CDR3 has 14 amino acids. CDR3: CATSYGQVNTEAFF. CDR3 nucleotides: TGTGCTACTTCTTATGGACAGGTGAACACTGAAGCTTTCTTT.

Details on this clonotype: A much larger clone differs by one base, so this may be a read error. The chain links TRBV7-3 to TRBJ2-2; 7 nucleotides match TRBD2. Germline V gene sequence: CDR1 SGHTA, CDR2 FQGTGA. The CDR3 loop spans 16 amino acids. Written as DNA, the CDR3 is TGTGCCAGCAGATTAACCGGGACTACTAGCACCGGGGAGCTGTTTTTT. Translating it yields CASRLTGTTSTGELFF. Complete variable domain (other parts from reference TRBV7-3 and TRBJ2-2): GAGVSQTPSNKVTEKGKYVELRCDPISGHTALYWYRQSLGQGPEFLIYFQGTGAADDSGLPNDRFFAVRPEGSVSTLKIQRTERGDSAVYLCASRLTGTTSTGELFFGEGSRLTVL.

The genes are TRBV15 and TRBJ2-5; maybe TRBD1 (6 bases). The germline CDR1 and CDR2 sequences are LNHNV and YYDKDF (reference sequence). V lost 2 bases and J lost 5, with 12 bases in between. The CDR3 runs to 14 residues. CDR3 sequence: CATSRKSQGETQYF. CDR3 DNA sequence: TGTGCCACCAGCAGAAAATCGCAGGGGGAGACCCAGTACTTC.

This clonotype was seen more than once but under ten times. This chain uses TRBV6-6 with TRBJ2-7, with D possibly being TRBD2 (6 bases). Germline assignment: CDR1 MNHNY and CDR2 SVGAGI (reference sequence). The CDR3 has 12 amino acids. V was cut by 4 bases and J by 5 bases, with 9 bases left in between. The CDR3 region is CASSSSGDEQYV. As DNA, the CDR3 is TGTGCCAGCAGTTCCTCGGGGGACGAGCAGTACGTC.

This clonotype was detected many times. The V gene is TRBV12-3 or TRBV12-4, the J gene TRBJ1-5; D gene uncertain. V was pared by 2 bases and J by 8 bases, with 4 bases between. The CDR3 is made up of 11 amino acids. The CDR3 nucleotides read TGTGCCAGCAGTTTAAGGGAGCCCCAGCATTTT. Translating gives CASSLREPQHF.

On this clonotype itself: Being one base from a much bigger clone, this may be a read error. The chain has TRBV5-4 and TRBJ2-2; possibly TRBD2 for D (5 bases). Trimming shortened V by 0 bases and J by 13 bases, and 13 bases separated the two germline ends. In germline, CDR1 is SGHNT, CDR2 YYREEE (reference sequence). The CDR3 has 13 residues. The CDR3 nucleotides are TGTGCCAGCAGCTTGGCTGAGGGTCCGGGGCTGTTTTTT. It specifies CASSLAEGPGLFF.

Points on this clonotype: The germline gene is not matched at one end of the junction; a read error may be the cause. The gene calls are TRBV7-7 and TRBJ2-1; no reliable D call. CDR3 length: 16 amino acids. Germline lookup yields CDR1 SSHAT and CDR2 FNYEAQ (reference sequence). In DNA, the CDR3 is TGTGCTAGCAGCTTAGCAAAAGGATTCTCCTACAATGAGCAGTTCTTC. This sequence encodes CASSLAKGFSYNEQFF. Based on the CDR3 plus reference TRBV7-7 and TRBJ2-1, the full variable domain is GAGVSQSPRYKVTKRGQDVTLRCDPISSHATLYWYQQALGQGPEFLTYFNYEAQPDKSGLPSDRFSAERPEGSISTLTIQRTEQRDSAMYRCASSLAKGFSYNEQFFGPGTRLTVL.

The CDR3 loop is CASSESAGAPYEQYF. In nucleotides, the CDR3 is TGCGCCAGCAGTGAGTCCGCGGGGGCCCCATACGAGCAGTACTTC. The genes are TRBV10-2 and TRBJ2-7; D possibly corresponds to TRBD2 (7 bases). Looked up from germline, CDR1 is WSHSY and CDR2 is SAAADI. V was trimmed by 0 bases and J by 4 bases, leaving 13 bases between them. The CDR3 is 15 residues long.

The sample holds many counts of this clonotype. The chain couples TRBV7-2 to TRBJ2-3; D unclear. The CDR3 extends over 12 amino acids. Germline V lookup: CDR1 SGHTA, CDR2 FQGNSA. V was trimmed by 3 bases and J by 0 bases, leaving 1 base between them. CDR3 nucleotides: TGTGCCAGCAGCTTTAGCACAGATACGCAGTATTTT. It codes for CASSFSTDTQYF. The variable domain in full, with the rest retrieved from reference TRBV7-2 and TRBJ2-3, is GAGVSQSPSNKVTEKGKDVELRCDPISGHTALYWYRQSLGQGLEFLIYFQGNSAPDKSGLPSDRFSAERTGGSVSTLTIQRTQQEDSAVYLCASSFSTDTQYFGPGTRLTVL.

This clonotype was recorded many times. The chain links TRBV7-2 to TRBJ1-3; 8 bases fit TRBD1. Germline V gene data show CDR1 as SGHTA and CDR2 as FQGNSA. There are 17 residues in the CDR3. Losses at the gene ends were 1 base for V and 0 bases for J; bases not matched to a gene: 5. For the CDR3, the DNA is TGTGCCAGCAGCTTAGTCGGACAGGGAGGCTCTGGAAACACCATATATTTT. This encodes CASSLVGQGGSGNTIYF.

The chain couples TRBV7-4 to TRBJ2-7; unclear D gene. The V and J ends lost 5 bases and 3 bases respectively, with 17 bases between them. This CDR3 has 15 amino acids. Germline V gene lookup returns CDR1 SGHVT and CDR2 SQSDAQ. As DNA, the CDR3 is TGTGCCAGCAGCCCAAACCAAGGGATGGACTACGAGCAGTACTTC. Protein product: CASSPNQGMDYEQYF.

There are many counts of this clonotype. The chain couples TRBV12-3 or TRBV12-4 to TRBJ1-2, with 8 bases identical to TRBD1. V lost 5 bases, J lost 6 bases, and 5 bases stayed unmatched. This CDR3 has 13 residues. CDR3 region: CASSADRGDGYTF. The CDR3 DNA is TGTGCCAGCAGTGCTGACAGGGGAGATGGCTACACCTTC.

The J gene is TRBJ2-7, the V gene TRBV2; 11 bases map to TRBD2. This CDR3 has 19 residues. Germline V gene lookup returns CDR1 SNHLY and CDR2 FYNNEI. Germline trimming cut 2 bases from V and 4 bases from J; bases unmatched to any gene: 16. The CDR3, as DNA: TGTGCCAGCAGTGAATCTTATTTTGTCGTGGCTAGCGGGGGGTACGAGCAGTACTTC. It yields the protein CASSESYFVVASGGYEQYF.

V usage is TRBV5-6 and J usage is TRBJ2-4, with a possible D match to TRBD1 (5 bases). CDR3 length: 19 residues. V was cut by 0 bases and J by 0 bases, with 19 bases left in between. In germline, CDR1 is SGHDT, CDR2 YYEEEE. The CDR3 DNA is TGTGCCAGCAGCTTGGGACTCTCCGCAGGGAAGGTAGCCAAAAACATTCAGTACTTC. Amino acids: CASSLGLSAGKVAKNIQYF.

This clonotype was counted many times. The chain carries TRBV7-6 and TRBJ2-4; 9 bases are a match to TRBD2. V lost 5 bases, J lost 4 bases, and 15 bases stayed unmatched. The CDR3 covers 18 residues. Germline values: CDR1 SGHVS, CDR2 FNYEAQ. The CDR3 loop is CASSAGTSRPEGKNIQYF. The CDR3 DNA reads TGTGCCAGCAGCGCCGGGACTAGCAGACCGGAGGGTAAAAACATTCAGTACTTC. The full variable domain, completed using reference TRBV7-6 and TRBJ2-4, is GAGVSQSPRYKVTKRGQDVALRCDPISGHVSLYWYRQALGQGPEFLTYFNYEAQQDKSGLPNDRFSAERPEGSISTLTIQRTEQRDSAMYRCASSAGTSRPEGKNIQYFGAGTRLSVL.